The 21 T cell receptor beta chains listed next were all sequenced from one sample in a study of blood T cell repertoires in COVID-19 (TCRdb year 2020). The protocol used for the library was the immunoSEQ multiplex PCR assay. TCRdb limited this immuneACCESS table to in-frame rearrangements with V and J called. A share of clones is missing; checked studies link under half to unresolved V genes, and the rest is unexplained. Across this sample there are roughly 140,000 clones, with approximately 90% seen only once. The top ten clonotypes cover about 4.2% of the sample. Sequencing was carried out using peripheral blood. The source of these receptors is a woman aged 55-70 years with active or convalescent COVID-19.

This chain links TRBV19 with TRBJ1-2, with D possibly being TRBD1 (5 bases). V lost 3 bases and J lost 8, with 16 bases in between. In germline, CDR1 is LNHDA, CDR2 SQIVND (reference sequence). There are 14 residues in the CDR3. The CDR3 loop is CASSIQQQVWGYTF. In DNA form, the CDR3 reads TGTGCCAGTAGTATTCAACAACAGGTTTGGGGCTACACCTTC.

To note about this clone: At one end, the junction sequence differs from germline, possibly due to a read error. The chain employs TRBV5-8 and TRBJ2-1; weak D call: TRBD1 (6 bases). The CDR3 runs to 14 residues. Germline V CDR1 and CDR2: SGHTS, YDEGEE. Written as DNA, the CDR3 is TGTGCCGGCAGCCTGGACAGCTCCTACAATGAGCAGTTCTTC. Translated, it gives CAGSLDSSYNEQFF.

The V gene is TRBV4-3, the J gene TRBJ1-2, with 8 bases that match TRBD1. Germline CDR1 LGHNA, CDR2 YSLEER. The CDR3 sequence is 17 residues long. V was pared by 1 base and J by 8 bases, with 15 bases of the junction left unmatched. The CDR3 here is CASSQVGLGTGSKGYTF. The CDR3 DNA follows: TGCGCCAGCAGCCAAGTCGGACTTGGGACAGGCTCTAAGGGCTACACCTTC.

Regarding this clone: Other DNA sequences in the same sample also yield this CDR3. The CDR3 reads CASSLQGYEQYF. The CDR3 coding sequence is TGTGCCAGCAGTTTACAGGGCTACGAGCAGTACTTC. This rearrangement joins TRBV12-3 or TRBV12-4 to TRBJ2-7, with D tentatively TRBD1 (5 bases). CDR3 length equals 12 residues. V lost 2 bases and J lost 3, with 5 bases in between.

The chain joins TRBV19 to TRBJ1-3; a weak D match, TRBD1 (5 bases). V was cut by 0 bases and J by 0 bases, with 12 bases left in between. Germline V gives CDR1 LNHDA, CDR2 SQIVND (reference sequence). The CDR3 runs to 17 residues. CDR3 residues: CASSIDVGTDSGNTIYF. CDR3 bases: TGTGCCAGTAGTATAGACGTCGGGACTGACTCTGGAAACACCATATATTTT.

This chain joins TRBV18 and TRBJ1-1, with D possibly matching TRBD1 (6 bases). This CDR3 is built from 16 residues. Germline loops: CDR1 KGHSH, CDR2 LQKENI. The V gene lost 3 bases and the J gene lost 1 base, with 15 bases spanning the gap. CDR3 DNA: TGTGCCAGCTCACCCAACAGGGAGCTGGGGAACACTGAAGCTTTCTTT. Its protein is CASSPNRELGNTEAFF.

The chain uses TRBV25-1 and TRBJ1-1; TRBD1 agrees at 9 bases. The CDR3 sequence is 14 residues long. Germline loops: CDR1 MGHDK, CDR2 SYGVNS. Trimming cost V 3 bases and J 5 bases; bases outside gene matches: 4. The CDR3 DNA reads as TGTGCCAGCAGTGAGGACAGGGGCTATACTGAAGCTTTCTTT. Translating gives CASSEDRGYTEAFF.

This chain links TRBV10-3 with TRBJ2-2, with 7 bases lining up with TRBD2. The trim removed 7 bases at V and 4 bases at J, leaving 6 bases unmatched. Per the germline V gene, CDR1 is ENHRY and CDR2 is SYGVKD. The CDR3 is made up of 14 amino acids. Here the CDR3 reads CAITPAGVTGELFF. The CDR3 DNA reads TGTGCCATCACTCCGGCGGGGGTCACCGGGGAGCTGTTTTTT.

There are a few counts of this clone. The chain links TRBV11-1 to TRBJ1-2, with no clear D. The CDR3 covers 14 residues. V was trimmed by 5 bases and J by 8 bases, leaving 18 bases between them. Germline V gives CDR1 SGHAT, CDR2 FQDESV (reference sequence). DNA of the CDR3: TGTGCCAGCAGCGGCAAAGGGAGGTCGGGCGGCTACACCTTC. Translating it yields CASSGKGRSGGYTF.

This rearrangement joins TRBV19 to TRBJ2-1, with a weak D call TRBD1 (6 bases). Germline CDR1 is LNHDA and CDR2 is SQIVND (reference sequence). V dropped 0 bases and J dropped 4 bases, with 13 bases sitting between them. The CDR3 spans 16 residues. In nucleotides, the CDR3 is TGTGCCAGTAGTATAGATGCCGGGACACCTTACAATGAGCAGTTCTTC. It codes for CASSIDAGTPYNEQFF.

This chain uses TRBV10-2 with TRBJ2-7, with 10 bases matching TRBD1. The CDR3 has 14 amino acids. Germline V gene lookup returns CDR1 WSHSY and CDR2 SAAADI. V gave up 6 bases and J gave up 0 bases; unmatched junction bases: 2. CDR3 region: CASRGTGDSYEQYF. DNA of the CDR3: TGCGCCAGCAGGGGGACAGGGGACTCCTACGAGCAGTACTTC.

V gene TRBV13 combines with J gene TRBJ2-7; 9 nucleotides align to TRBD2. Trimming cost V 0 bases and J 7 bases; bases outside gene matches: 7. CDR1 and CDR2 (germline): PRHDT, FYEKMQ (reference sequence). The CDR3 covers 15 residues. The CDR3 nucleotides read TGTGCCAGCAGCTTAGGAATACTAGCGGGTCGGGAGCAGTACTTC. Translating it yields CASSLGILAGREQYF.

CDR3 protein: CASSLRDSQETQYF. Here the CDR3 DNA reads TGTGCCAGCTCACTGCGGGACAGCCAAGAGACCCAGTACTTC. This chain connects TRBV18 to TRBJ2-5; a possible D gene is TRBD1 (7 bases). V gave up 4 bases and J gave up 1 base, with 10 bases separating them. Germline V gene data show CDR1 as KGHSH and CDR2 as LQKENI. The CDR3 runs to 14 residues.

The chain joins TRBV6-2 or TRBV6-3 to TRBJ1-2; the D is unclear. Germline V gene lookup returns CDR1 MNHEY and CDR2 SVGEGT. Trimming cost V 1 base and J 7 bases, with 10 bases left between them. CDR3 length equals 13 residues. In nucleotides, the CDR3 is TGTGCCAGCAGTTACTGGTCCGGGAGTGGCTACACCTTC. It is translated as CASSYWSGSGYTF.

This clone appeared once. The chain uses TRBV9 and TRBJ2-1, with 12 bases matching TRBD2. The CDR3 runs 13 residues. Per the germline V gene, CDR1 is SGDLS and CDR2 is YYNGEE. The junction had 9 bases not matched to a gene; V was cut back by 4 bases and J by 16 bases. CDR3 protein: CASSTTSGGGFFF. DNA for the CDR3: TGTGCCAGCAGCACGACTAGCGGGGGAGGATTTTTCTTC.

This rearrangement joins TRBV6-1 to TRBJ2-3, with 13 bases identical to TRBD2. This CDR3 is 18 amino acids long. Germline V gives CDR1 MNHNS, CDR2 SASEGT. J gave up 2 bases and V 2 bases, and 7 bases lay outside the gene matches. DNA of the CDR3: TGTGCCAGCAGTGAACCTTTGACTAGCGGGGGGCACACAGATACGCAGTATTTT. This sequence encodes CASSEPLTSGGHTDTQYF.

The rearrangement uses TRBV7-2 and TRBJ1-2, with D tentatively TRBD1 (6 bases). CDR1 and CDR2 (germline): SGHTA, FQGNSA. The CDR3 has 14 residues. The V end lost 5 bases, the J end lost 6 bases, and 16 bases lay between the germline ends. DNA of the CDR3: TGTGCCAGCAGCCCCCTGGGGGCAGGGGATGGCTACACCTTC. This sequence encodes CASSPLGAGDGYTF.

The chain has TRBV27 and TRBJ2-1; 14 nucleotides match TRBD2. The length of the CDR3 is 19 residues. Trimming took 5 bases from V and 7 from J; bases not matched to a gene: 16. CDR1 and CDR2 from the germline V gene are MNHEY and SMNVEV (reference sequence). The CDR3 here is CASSQTSGTSGGVRNEQFF. CDR3 DNA: TGTGCCAGCAGTCAAACCTCCGGGACTAGCGGGGGAGTTCGGAATGAGCAGTTCTTC.

The chain uses TRBV19 and TRBJ2-3; 12 bases are a match to TRBD2. The ends lost 6 bases at V and 5 bases at J; junction bases unmatched: 6. This CDR3 has 15 amino acids. From germline, CDR1 is LNHDA and CDR2 SQIVND (reference sequence). The CDR3 protein is CASRRLAGEEDTQYF. The DNA of the CDR3 is TGTGCCAGTAGGAGACTAGCGGGGGAAGAAGATACGCAGTATTTT.

This clone was picked up a small number of times. V and J are TRBV6-5 and TRBJ1-4; tentative D call: TRBD1 (6 bases). This CDR3 has 15 amino acids. V was trimmed by 8 bases and J by 0 bases, leaving 13 bases between them. Germline assignment: CDR1 MNHEY and CDR2 SVGAGI. The CDR3: CASSGTSPTNEKLFF. DNA for the CDR3: TGTGCCAGCTCCGGGACAAGCCCAACTAATGAAAAACTGTTTTTT.

V is TRBV7-9 and J is TRBJ1-1; D perhaps matches TRBD1 (5 bases). Trimming took 5 bases from V and 6 from J, leaving 16 bases between them. The CDR3 has 14 amino acids. Germline V gene sequence: CDR1 SEHNR, CDR2 FQNEAQ (reference sequence). The DNA of the CDR3 is TGTGCCAGCAGCCACTGGACAACAGAGGCTGAAGCTTTCTTT. This gives the protein CASSHWTTEAEAFF.